This TCR beta chain emerged from a study of blood T cell repertoires in COVID-19 (dated by TCRdb to the early 2020s). For the study in its entirety: Samples covering the acute and convalescent phases of COVID-19 were provided by collaborators in the United States, Italy and Spain. The material from the prospective study consisted of cDNA or gDNA derived from T cells, B-cell-depleted T cells, or PBMCs. Deeply sampled blood TCRbeta repertoires from subjects exposed to, actively infected with, or recovered from COVID-19 were included in the dataset. The repertoires were released in a freely available public database intended as a resource for research on the immune response to SARS-CoV-2. The samples were drawn from the first 160 participants of the ongoing ImmuneRACE study and from about 1,200 subjects provided by 6 global collaborators. The sample metadata nearly always contained a de-identified subject ID, COVID-19 status, age in years and sex. Where available, HLA class I and class II types were taken from metadata supplied by the sample provider and were not determined by assay-based typing.

What the work shows at the level of the full study, not this receptor alone: The amount of clinical and demographic metadata varied by source and participant and was provided uncurated.

V is shortened by 5 bases, J by 4 bases, and the region joining them spans 17 bases. The CDR1 and CDR2 encoded by the germline V gene are SGHVS and FQNEAQ. Inclusive of the bounding cysteine and phenylalanine, the CDR3 is 15 residues long. The entry retains the CDR3 DNA only, 45 bases that are in frame from base 1. As to this clone: The clone's antigen remains unknown. No base-level quality is on record; no much larger clone is a single base apart.

TCRbeta CDR3 regions were amplified from genomic DNA by means of the immunoSEQ Assay, a bias-controlled multiplex PCR. In the paper's pipeline: The number of nucleated cells in each sample was estimated by amplification of reference gene primers within the assay. Sequence reads were collapsed and filtered to measure the absolute abundance of every unique TCRbeta CDR3 rearrangement. For each sample, productive Simpson clonality was calculated as the square root of Simpson's diversity index across productive rearrangements. Not all clones reach the TCRdb copy of this immuneACCESS table, which keeps in-frame sequences only. Checked studies attribute under half of the gap to unresolved V genes and leave the rest unexplained. That table gives V, J and clone size, and the DNA gave D and trimming. This sample comprises 300,000 to 350,000 clones, 87% of them detected only once. Of the sample, approximately 1% falls within the top ten clones.

Enrolling through a virtual design, the prospective study's participants ranged in age from roughly 18 to 89 years and lived across approximately 25 United States geographic areas. In the prospective study, participants were assigned to cohorts based on the clinical history participants reported in a screening survey and a study questionnaire. Recovered participants in ImmuneRACE Cohort 3 were defined by two consecutive negative NP/OP PCR tests, clearance by a healthcare professional, or resolution of symptoms. Each participant in the prospective study had whole blood, serum and a nasopharyngeal or oropharyngeal swab collected by mobile phlebotomists. Participants in the prospective study had the option to provide additional blood draws and questionnaires over a 2-month period. Blood samples from the prospective study were shipped frozen or at room temperature prior to DNA extraction.

The chain is assembled from TRBV7-8 and TRBJ1-2; the D region possibly corresponds to TRBD1 (6 bases align). The receptor comes from a woman aged 30 to 39 who had recovered from COVID-19. Sequenced input: PBMCs or T cells enriched from blood (not recorded which). CDR3 region: CASSPGAQYPYGYTF. The nucleotide sequence reads as follows: TGTGCCAGCAGCCCAGGGGCCCAGTATCCCTATGGCTACACCTTC.